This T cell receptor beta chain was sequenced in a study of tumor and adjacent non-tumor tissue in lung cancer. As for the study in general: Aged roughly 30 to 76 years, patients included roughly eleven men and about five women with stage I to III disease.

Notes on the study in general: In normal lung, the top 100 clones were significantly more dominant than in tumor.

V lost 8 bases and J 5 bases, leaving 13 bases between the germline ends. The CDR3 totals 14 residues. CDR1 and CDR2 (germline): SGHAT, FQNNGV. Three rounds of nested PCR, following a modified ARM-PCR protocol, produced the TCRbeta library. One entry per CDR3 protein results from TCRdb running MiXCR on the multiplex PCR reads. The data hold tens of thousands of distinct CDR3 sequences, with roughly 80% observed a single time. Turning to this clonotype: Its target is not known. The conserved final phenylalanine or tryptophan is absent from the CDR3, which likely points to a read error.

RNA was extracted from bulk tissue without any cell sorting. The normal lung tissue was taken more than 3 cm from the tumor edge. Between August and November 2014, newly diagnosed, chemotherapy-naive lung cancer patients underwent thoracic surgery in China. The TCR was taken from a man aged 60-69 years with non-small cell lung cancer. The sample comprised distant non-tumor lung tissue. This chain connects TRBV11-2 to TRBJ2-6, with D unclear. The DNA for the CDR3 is TGTGCCAGCGGTCCTATCTCCTGGGCCAACGTCCTGACTATC. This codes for CASGPISWANVLTI.